The sequence of this TCR beta chain was determined in a study of CD8+ T cells in alopecia areata. Background on the study: Dosing spanned 6 to 18 months on tofacitinib, then 6 months off drug.

Treatment in this sample: oral pan-JAK inhibitor, 5-10 mg twice daily. Sequencing used cDNA as its template, made by extracting RNA and reverse transcribing it. This table comes from immunoSEQ multiplex PCR, and its TCRdb copy is limited to in-frame clones, with some not included. The data hold over 150,000 clones, with roughly 64% observed a single time. Germline trimming cut 7 bases from V and 5 bases from J; bases unmatched to any gene: 10. The CDR3 loop spans 16 amino acids. Germline-derived CDR1 and CDR2 are SNHLY and FYNNEI. This clone turned up a few times. This chain uses TRBV2 with TRBJ2-2, with 10 positions matching TRBD2. Sequenced here: CD4+ T cells sorted from blood, sampled at week 24, from a patient treated with tofacitinib. This sequence originates from a human donor with alopecia areata. CDR3 DNA sequence: TGTGCCAGCACCGACGGGCCTAGCGGGGGTACCGGGGAGCTGTTTTTT. It encodes CASTDGPSGGTGELFF.